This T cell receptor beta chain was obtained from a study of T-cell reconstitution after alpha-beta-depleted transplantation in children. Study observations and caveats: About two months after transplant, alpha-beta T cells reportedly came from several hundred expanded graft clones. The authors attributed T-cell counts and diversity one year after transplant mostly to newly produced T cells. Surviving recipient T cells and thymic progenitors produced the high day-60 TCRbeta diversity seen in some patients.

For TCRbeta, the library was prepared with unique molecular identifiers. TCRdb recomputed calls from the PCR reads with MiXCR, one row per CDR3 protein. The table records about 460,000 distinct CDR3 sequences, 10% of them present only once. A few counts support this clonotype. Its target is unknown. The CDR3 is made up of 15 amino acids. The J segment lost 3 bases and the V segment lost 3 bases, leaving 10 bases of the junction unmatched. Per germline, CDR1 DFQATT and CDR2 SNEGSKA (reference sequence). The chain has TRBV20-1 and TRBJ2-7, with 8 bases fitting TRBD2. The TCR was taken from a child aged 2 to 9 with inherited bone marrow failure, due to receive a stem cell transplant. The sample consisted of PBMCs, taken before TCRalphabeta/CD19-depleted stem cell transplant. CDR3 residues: CSASGMGLGVYEQYF. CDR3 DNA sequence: TGCAGTGCTAGCGGGATGGGACTAGGAGTCTACGAGCAGTACTTC.